This T cell receptor beta chain was captured by sequencing in a study of OX40 agonist ivuxolimab in advanced cancers. Here immunoSEQ multiplex PCR was the method, and the copy in TCRdb shows in-frame clones only, minus some. The sample shows 70,000 to 80,000 clones, 92% of them seen only once. Germline values: CDR1 GTSNPN, CDR2 SVGIG (reference sequence). Trimming pared 4 bases from V and 4 bases from J, leaving 7 bases between. This CDR3 spans 11 amino acids. V is TRBV30 and J is TRBJ2-5; D may be TRBD2 (5 bases). The TCR comes from an adult with an advanced solid tumor such as melanoma, head and neck, liver or kidney cancer. This specimen consisted of CD4+ or CD8+ T cells sorted from blood, obtained in a trial of the OX40 agonist ivuxolimab. The CDR3 reads CAWTSSETQYF. CDR3 bases: TGTGCCTGGACTAGCTCAGAGACCCAGTACTTC.